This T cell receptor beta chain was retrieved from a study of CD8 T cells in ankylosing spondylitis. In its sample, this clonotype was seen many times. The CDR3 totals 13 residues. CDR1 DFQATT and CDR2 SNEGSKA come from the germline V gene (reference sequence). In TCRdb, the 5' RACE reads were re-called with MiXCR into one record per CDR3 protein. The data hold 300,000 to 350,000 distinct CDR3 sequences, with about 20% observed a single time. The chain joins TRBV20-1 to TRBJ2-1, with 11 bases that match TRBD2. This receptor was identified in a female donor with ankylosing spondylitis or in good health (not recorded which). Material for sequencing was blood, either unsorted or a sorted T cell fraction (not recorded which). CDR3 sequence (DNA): TGCAGCGCCGGGACTAGCGGTTACAATGAGCAGTTCTTC. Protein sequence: CSAGTSGYNEQFF.